This TCR beta chain emerged from a study of blood T cell repertoires in COVID-19. Study-wide background: Both acute and convalescent COVID-19 samples were obtained from the United States, Italy and Spain. PBMCs, B-cell-depleted T cells, or T cells were the source of the cDNA or gDNA that made up the material.

Per the authors' pipeline: Cell counts per sample came from amplifying reference gene primers. Sequencing was performed with immunoSEQ multiplex PCR; in TCRdb, only in-frame clones are kept and a portion is missing. V and J calls and clone size are those listed in that table; D and trimming were worked out from the DNA. This table has some 95,000 clones, about nine tenths appearing once. Deletions cut 3 bases from V and 1 base from J, with 9 bases between. From germline, CDR1 is DFQATT and CDR2 SNEGSKA (reference sequence). The CDR3 is 14 residues long. This sequence originates from a human donor with active COVID-19. The donor label of this sample is uncertain. The chain recombines TRBV20-1 with TRBJ2-2; TRBD2 might be the D (6 bases). The sample taken for sequencing was peripheral blood. The CDR3 DNA sequence: TGCAGTGCTAGTTTGGGGGGGAACACCGGGGAGCTGTTTTTT. This sequence encodes CSASLGGNTGELFF.